These T cell receptor beta chains were read from a single sample in a study of blood T cell repertoires in COVID-19. Repertoires were generated with immunoSEQ multiplex PCR, while TCRdb's copy carries only in-frame clones and drops some. The sample has about 260,000 clones; just under 90% are singletons. Material for sequencing was peripheral blood. The origin of the receptors is a woman aged 40 to 55 with acute or convalescent COVID-19. Both conserved end residues are part of each CDR3. The D gene is left open where the match is weak. Expanded clones are given a class, and other clones once, few, many or no size at all.

cdr3_length j_call clone_size v_call d_call cdr3_aa cdr3_nt
10 TRBJ2-5 NA TRBV2 NA CASGAETQYF TGTGCCAGCGGGGCAGAGACCCAGTACTTC
17 TRBJ2-6 NA TRBV18 TRBD1 CASSSPGQSPGANVLTF TGTGCCAGCTCATCTCCGGGACAGAGCCCTGGGGCCAACGTCCTGACTTTC
13 TRBJ2-1 NA TRBV10-3 NA CAISLNTGDEQFF TGTGCCATCTCACTAAATACGGGGGATGAGCAGTTCTTC
14 TRBJ1-3 NA TRBV21-1 NA CASIHRGLGNTIYF TGTGCCAGCATCCACAGGGGGCTTGGAAACACCATATATTTT
13 TRBJ2-4 NA TRBV28 TRBD1 CASRDRGRNIQYF TGTGCCAGCAGAGACAGGGGGCGAAACATTCAGTACTTC
14 TRBJ2-3 NA TRBV6-1 NA CASSENPLDRSQYF TGTGCCAGCAGTGAAAATCCCCTGGACAGATCGCAGTATTTT
14 TRBJ1-2 NA TRBV6-5 TRBD1 CASSQGGMVYGYTF TGTGCCAGCAGCCAAGGGGGCATGGTCTATGGCTACACCTTC
15 TRBJ2-5 NA TRBV5-1 NA CASSLGSSGAETQYF TGCGCCAGCAGCTTGGGATCGTCAGGGGCAGAGACCCAGTACTTC
18 TRBJ2-3 NA TRBV5-6 NA CASSTLGRTRASTDTQYF TGTGCCAGCAGCACCCTGGGTCGGACTCGAGCTAGCACAGATACGCAGTATTTT
17 TRBJ2-1 NA TRBV20-1 TRBD2 CSASDLETSGGALEQFF TGCAGTGCTAGTGATTTAGAGACTAGCGGGGGGGCCTTAGAGCAGTTCTTC
17 TRBJ1-5 NA TRBV10-3 TRBD1 CAISGGQGRYSNQPQHF TGTGCCATCAGTGGAGGACAGGGACGTTATAGCAATCAGCCCCAGCATTTT
19 TRBJ2-5 NA TRBV21-1 NA CASSKWATVRGAEKKTQYF TGTGCCAGCAGCAAATGGGCCACCGTCCGGGGGGCTGAGAAGAAGACCCAGTACTTC
14 TRBJ2-3 NA TRBV3-1/TRBV3-2 TRBD1 CASSLGQEADTQYF TGTGCCAGCAGCCTAGGACAGGAGGCAGATACGCAGTATTTT
16 TRBJ2-3 NA TRBV24-1 TRBD1 CATSESGTGPTDTQYF TGTGCCACCAGTGAGTCCGGGACAGGGCCCACAGATACGCAGTATTTT
15 TRBJ1-1 NA TRBV5-6 TRBD1 CASTLLGGMNTEAFF TGTGCCAGCACCCTCTTAGGGGGCATGAACACTGAAGCTTTCTTT
17 TRBJ2-5 NA TRBV9 TRBD2 CASSVGRPAGGQETQYF TGTGCCAGCAGCGTAGGGAGGCCAGCGGGGGGGCAAGAGACCCAGTACTTC
18 TRBJ1-3 once TRBV5-1 NA CASSSDSLKDFSGNTIYF TGCGCCAGCAGCTCGGACAGCCTCAAGGACTTCTCTGGAAACACCATATATTTT
13 TRBJ1-2 once TRBV11-2 TRBD1 CASSYGQGSGYTF TGTGCCAGCAGCTATGGACAGGGTAGTGGCTACACCTTC
12 TRBJ2-1 NA TRBV19 NA CASSVLANEQFF TGTGCCAGTAGTGTCCTGGCCAATGAGCAGTTCTTC
16 TRBJ2-6 few TRBV3-1/TRBV3-2 NA CASSQRRGPGANVLTF TGTGCCAGCAGCCAACGCAGGGGACCTGGGGCCAACGTCCTGACTTTC